The 25 T cell receptor beta chains given below trace back to one sample, sequenced in a study of T cell repertoires in ileal Crohn's disease. Time point given: neoterminal ileum biopsy at postoperative endoscopy, about 6 months after surgery. Sequencing used immunoSEQ multiplex PCR; TCRdb keeps in-frame clones, though not all of them. The repertoire holds 12,000 or so clones, 75% to 85% seen once, with around an eighth in the top ten. The sample consisted of ileal tissue. These TCRs come from an adult with Crohn's disease.

A few counts support this clone. This sequence joins TRBV7-9 and TRBJ1-1, with TRBD1 matching over 9 bases. Trimming removed 4 bases from V and 3 bases from J; junction bases left unmatched: 18. The CDR3 is 19 amino acids. From germline, CDR1 is SEHNR and CDR2 FQNEAQ (reference sequence). The CDR3: CASSSLDLRQGGADTEAFF. In nucleotides, the CDR3 is TGTGCCAGCAGCTCTTTAGACCTACGACAGGGGGGTGCGGACACTGAAGCTTTCTTT.

The CDR3: CASRIQGSGNTIYF. DNA of the CDR3: TGTGCCAGCAGAATCCAGGGGAGTGGAAACACCATATATTTT. The J gene is TRBJ1-3, the V gene TRBV6-1, with D possibly TRBD1 on 6 matching bases. Trimming shortened V by 6 bases and J by 3 bases, and 12 bases separated the two germline ends. The germline gives CDR1 MNHNS, CDR2 SASEGT. The CDR3 is made up of 14 amino acids.

The genes are TRBV5-8 and TRBJ1-5; D possibly corresponds to TRBD1 (6 bases). Germline V gene sequence: CDR1 SGHTS, CDR2 YDEGEE. The CDR3 is 14 residues long. With 4 bases removed from V and 7 bases from J, the gap between germline ends came to 15 bases. CDR3 sequence reads: CASSPRGRGQPQHF. The CDR3 DNA reads as TGTGCCAGCAGCCCCCGGGGAAGGGGGCAGCCCCAGCATTTT. Filled out from reference TRBV5-8 and TRBJ1-5, the complete variable domain reads EAGVTQSPTHLIKTRGQQATLRCSPISGHTSVYWYQQALGLGLQFLLWYDEGEERNRGNFPPRFSGRQFPNYSSELNVNALELEDSALYLCASSPRGRGQPQHFGDGTRLSIL.

This rearrangement joins TRBV7-2 to TRBJ1-1; no clear D gene. V lost 3 bases and J 1 base, leaving 9 bases between the germline ends. The length of the CDR3 is 14 residues. The germline CDR1 and CDR2 sequences are SGHTA and FQGNSA. The CDR3 DNA reads TGTGCCAGCAGCTTTAATATGGCGAACACTGAAGCTTTCTTT. As protein: CASSFNMANTEAFF.

The rearrangement links TRBV30 to TRBJ2-7; 7 bases map to TRBD1. Germline V gives CDR1 GTSNPN, CDR2 SVGIG (reference sequence). This CDR3 has 16 amino acids. J lost 0 bases, V lost 2 bases, and 10 bases had no gene match. In nucleotides, the CDR3 is TGTGCCTGGAGTTACTCCGGGACAGTGAACTCCTACGAGCAGTACTTC. Residues: CAWSYSGTVNSYEQYF.

CDR3 nucleotides: TGCGCCAGCAGGGAAGGCAGGGGGACTGAAGCTTTCTTT. Protein: CASREGRGTEAFF. The chain links TRBV4-1 to TRBJ1-1; TRBD1 aligns across 7 bases. J was trimmed by 5 bases and V by 6 bases; bases with no gene match: 6. From germline, CDR1 is MGHRA and CDR2 YSYEKL. This CDR3 contains 13 residues.

This CDR3 reads CASSHRTALQETQYF. DNA of the CDR3: TGTGCCAGCAGTCATAGGACAGCACTCCAAGAGACCCAGTACTTC. This chain links TRBV6-6 with TRBJ2-5; possibly TRBD1 for D (6 bases). The CDR3 runs to 15 residues. The V end lost 5 bases, the J end lost 1 base, and 14 bases lay between the germline ends. Germline CDR1 and CDR2: MNHNY and SVGAGI (reference sequence).

The J gene is TRBJ2-7, the V gene TRBV19; 7 positions agree with TRBD1. With 4 bases clipped from V and 1 base from J, the junction kept 7 bases outside the gene matches. CDR1 LNHDA and CDR2 SQIVND come from the germline V gene (reference sequence). The CDR3 extends over 15 amino acids. The CDR3 DNA follows: TGTGCCAGTAGTACAATCCGACAGGGTTCCTACGAGCAGTACTTC. This sequence encodes CASSTIRQGSYEQYF. The full variable domain, its missing parts supplied by reference TRBV19 and TRBJ2-7, is DGGITQSPKYLFRKEGQNVTLSCEQNLNHDAMYWYRQDPGQGLRLIYYSQIVNDFQKGDIAEGYSVSREKKESFPLTVTSAQKNPTAFYLCASSTIRQGSYEQYFGPGTRLTVT.

This chain joins TRBV6-5 and TRBJ1-2; 8 nucleotides line up with TRBD1. Germline lookup yields CDR1 MNHEY and CDR2 SVGAGI. CDR3 size: 15 residues. V shed 6 bases, J shed 4 bases, and the junction held 10 bases outside the gene matches. This chain's CDR3 is CASRTRQGSGYGYTF. DNA of the CDR3: TGTGCCAGCAGAACCCGACAGGGGTCAGGCTATGGCTACACCTTC.

The chain has TRBV27 and TRBJ2-5; D possibly corresponds to TRBD1 (7 bases). Trimming left V 5 bases short and J 5 bases short, with 15 bases between. CDR1 MNHEY and CDR2 SMNVEV come from the germline V gene (reference sequence). CDR3 length: 14 amino acids. The CDR3 loop is CASSPRQGGETQYF. The CDR3 DNA follows: TGTGCCAGCAGTCCCCGACAGGGAGGCGAGACCCAGTACTTC.

The chain carries TRBV7-2 and TRBJ1-3, with 7 bases identical to TRBD1. V lost 4 bases, J lost 5 bases, and 5 bases stayed unmatched. The CDR3 consists of 14 residues. CDR1 and CDR2 (germline): SGHTA, FQGNSA. The CDR3 spells CASSSQGDRNTIYF. For the CDR3, the DNA is TGTGCCAGCAGCTCCCAGGGGGATCGAAACACCATATATTTT.

This chain connects TRBV27 to TRBJ1-1, with TRBD1 matching over 7 bases. Germline CDR1 MNHEY, CDR2 SMNVEV (reference sequence). This CDR3 has 13 amino acids. V lost 6 bases to trimming and J lost 0 bases; unmatched junction nucleotides: 1. CDR3 residues: CASRTGMNTEAFF. CDR3 nucleotides: TGTGCCAGCAGGACAGGGATGAACACTGAAGCTTTCTTT.

The CDR3 loop is CASSQERKQGATGELFF. CDR3 in DNA: TGCGCCAGCAGCCAAGAGAGGAAACAGGGGGCTACCGGGGAGCTGTTTTTT. The chain employs TRBV4-3 and TRBJ2-2, with 9 bases aligning to TRBD1. V was clipped by 0 bases and J by 5 bases; unmatched bases: 7. Germline CDR1 and CDR2: LGHNA and YSLEER. The CDR3 contains 17 residues.

The gene calls are TRBV4-1 and TRBJ1-5; 8 nucleotides align to TRBD1. Losses at the gene ends were 4 bases for V and 3 bases for J; bases not matched to a gene: 5. In germline, CDR1 is MGHRA, CDR2 YSYEKL. CDR3 length: 15 residues. CDR3 loop: CASSPTGVDNQPQHF. CDR3 sequence (DNA): TGCGCCAGCAGCCCGACAGGGGTAGACAATCAGCCCCAGCATTTT.

The chain carries TRBV29-1 and TRBJ2-5; D might be TRBD2 (6 bases). The J call could be wrong; TRBJ2-7 is a better fit for the DNA end. The germline CDR1 and CDR2 sequences are SQVTM and ANQGSEA. This CDR3 is built from 12 residues. The CDR3 DNA follows: TGCAGCGTCGGCGGGGAGTCCTACGAGCAGTACTTC. Its translation is CSVGGESYEQYF.

The rearrangement joins TRBV29-1 to TRBJ2-7; 9 bases agree with TRBD1. Trimming at V came to 4 bases and at J to 6 bases, leaving 10 bases not matched to a gene. Germline V gene lookup returns CDR1 SQVTM and CDR2 ANQGSEA. This CDR3 has 14 residues. The CDR3 sequence: CSVVDRGEIVEQYF. The CDR3 DNA is TGCAGCGTTGTCGACAGGGGGGAGATTGTCGAGCAGTACTTC.

This clone was observed a few times. The chain joins TRBV30 to TRBJ2-3; perhaps TRBD1 as D (5 bases). This CDR3 has 13 amino acids. Deletions cut 8 bases from V and 3 bases from J, with 15 bases between. CDR1 is GTSNPN, CDR2 SVGIG, per germline (reference sequence). CDR3 sequence reads: CALGRVGTDTQYF. In DNA form, the CDR3 reads TGTGCCCTGGGCAGGGTCGGAACAGATACGCAGTATTTT. Variable domain in full (rest from reference TRBV30 and TRBJ2-3): SQTIHQWPATLVQPVGSPLSLECTVEGTSNPNLYWYRQAAGRGLQLLFYSVGIGQISSEVPQNLSASRPQDRQFILSSKKLLLSDSGFYLCALGRVGTDTQYFGPGTRLTVL.

The chain has TRBV7-9 and TRBJ1-1; D is perhaps TRBD1 (5 bases). V shed 0 bases and J shed 4 bases, with 12 bases lying between them. The germline V gene has CDR1 SEHNR and CDR2 FQNEAQ (reference sequence). The CDR3 has 15 amino acids. This CDR3 reads CASSLAGPGSTEAFF. DNA for the CDR3: TGTGCCAGCAGCTTAGCGGGGCCTGGCTCCACTGAAGCTTTCTTT.

This clone rates as medium-sized (0.01 to 0.1%). The CDR3 DNA follows: TGCGCCAGCAGTCGGGACTCCTCATCCGCAGATACGCAGTATTTT. The encoded protein is CASSRDSSSADTQYF. The gene calls are TRBV10-1 and TRBJ2-3; D might be TRBD2 (6 bases). V was clipped by 5 bases and J by 4 bases, with 16 bases between them. Germline V lookup: CDR1 WNHNN, CDR2 SYGVQD (reference sequence). The CDR3 covers 15 residues.

This chain uses TRBV19 with TRBJ1-3, with 11 bases lining up with TRBD1. Germline CDR1 reads LNHDA; CDR2 reads SQIVND (reference sequence). The CDR3 spans 17 residues. Trimming cost V 5 bases and J 3 bases; bases outside gene matches: 9. This CDR3 reads CASSLNGQGAYGNTIYF. The CDR3 nucleotides are TGTGCCAGTAGTTTGAACGGACAGGGGGCATATGGAAACACCATATATTTT.

The genes are TRBV6-1 and TRBJ2-6, with D perhaps matching TRBD1 (5 bases). Per the germline V gene, CDR1 is MNHNS and CDR2 is SASEGT. The ends were cut back, 6 bases at V and 1 base at J, with 10 bases in the middle. The CDR3 length is 15 residues. The CDR3 coding sequence is TGTGCCAGCAGCGACACAGGTTCTGGGGCCAACGTCCTGACTTTC. This codes for CASSDTGSGANVLTF.

This chain connects TRBV27 to TRBJ2-7; weak D call: TRBD1 (6 bases). Germline V CDR1 and CDR2: MNHEY, SMNVEV (reference sequence). V was trimmed by 5 bases and J by 7 bases, leaving 15 bases between them. The length of the CDR3 is 13 residues. The CDR3 coding sequence is TGTGCCAGCAGTACATGGGACACGGGGGAGCAGTACTTC. Protein product: CASSTWDTGEQYF.

The chain uses TRBV7-8 and TRBJ1-6; D is possibly TRBD1 (6 bases). CDR1 and CDR2 (germline): SGHVS, FQNEAQ. The CDR3 consists of 14 residues. With 2 bases removed from V and 7 bases from J, the gap between germline ends came to 9 bases. The chain's CDR3 is CASSLLTGNSPLHF. Here the CDR3 DNA reads TGTGCCAGCAGCTTATTGACAGGAAATTCACCCCTCCACTTT.

The chain couples TRBV4-1 to TRBJ1-1, with D perhaps matching TRBD1 (6 bases). The CDR3 extends over 16 amino acids. V was shortened by 3 bases and J by 0 bases, with 14 bases between the two germline ends. CDR1 and CDR2 from the germline V gene are MGHRA and YSYEKL. The CDR3 coding sequence is TGCGCCAGCAGCCAGCTGGACAGCGGTATGAACACTGAAGCTTTCTTT. It codes for CASSQLDSGMNTEAFF.

The rearrangement joins TRBV7-2 to TRBJ2-4; 7 nucleotides agree with TRBD1. In germline, CDR1 is SGHTA, CDR2 FQGNSA. The CDR3 covers 16 residues. The V and J ends lost 1 base and 2 bases, in that order; junction bases with no gene match: 5. The CDR3 reads CASSLGNRGSKNIQYF. The DNA for the CDR3 is TGTGCCAGCAGCTTAGGGAACAGGGGATCCAAAAACATTCAGTACTTC.